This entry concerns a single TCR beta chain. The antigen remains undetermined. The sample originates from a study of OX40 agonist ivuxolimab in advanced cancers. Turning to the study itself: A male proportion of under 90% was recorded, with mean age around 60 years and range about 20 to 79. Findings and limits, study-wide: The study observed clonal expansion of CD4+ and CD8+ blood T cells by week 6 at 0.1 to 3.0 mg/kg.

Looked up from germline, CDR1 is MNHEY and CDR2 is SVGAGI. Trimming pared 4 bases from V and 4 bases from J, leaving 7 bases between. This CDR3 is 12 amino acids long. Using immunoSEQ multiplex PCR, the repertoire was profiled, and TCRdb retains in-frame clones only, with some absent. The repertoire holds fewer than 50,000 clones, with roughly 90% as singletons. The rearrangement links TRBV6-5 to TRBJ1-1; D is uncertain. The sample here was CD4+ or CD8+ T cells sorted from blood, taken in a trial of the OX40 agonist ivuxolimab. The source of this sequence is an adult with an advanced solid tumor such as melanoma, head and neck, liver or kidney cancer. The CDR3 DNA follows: TGTGCCAGCAGTTCTACTTTCACTGAAGCTTTCTTT. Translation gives CASSSTFTEAFF.